These T cell receptor beta chains were read from a single sample in a study of cytomegalovirus exposure and HLA in healthy donors. This table comes from immunoSEQ multiplex PCR, and its TCRdb copy is limited to in-frame clones, with some not included. The sample lists roughly 150,000 clones, over 80% occurring once. What was sequenced was PBMCs. The receptors were sampled from a man aged 25-45 years in good health and CMV-seropositive. Both conserved end residues are part of each CDR3. The D gene is left open where the match is weak. Expanded clones get a size class; other rows say once, few or many, or leave the size out.

>TRBJ1-2|TRBV2|TRBD1|NA
TGTGCCAGCAGAGACAGGGCCTATGGCTACACCTTC
CASRDRAYGYTF
>TRBJ1-2|TRBV7-8|NA|NA
TGTGCCAGCAGCTTAGGGTACAGCTATGGCTACACCTTC
CASSLGYSYGYTF
>TRBJ1-3|TRBV6-6|NA|few
TGTGCCAGCAGTTACATTCTCTCTGGAAACACCATATATTTT
CASSYILSGNTIYF
>TRBJ1-5|TRBV27|TRBD1|few
TGTGCCAGTAAAAACAGGGGTCAGCCCCAGCATTTT
CASKNRGQPQHF
>TRBJ2-3|TRBV4-3|TRBD2|NA
TGCGCCAGCAGCCAGGTGCCGGGCAGCGGGGGTACAGATACGCAGTATTTT
CASSQVPGSGGTDTQYF
>TRBJ2-7|TRBV11-2|TRBD1|few
TGTGCCAGCAGCTTAGCCCCGGGACAGGGGGCCTACGAGCAGTACTTC
CASSLAPGQGAYEQYF
>TRBJ2-1|TRBV9|TRBD2|NA
TGTGCCAGCAGCCGACTAGCGGGGGGTTACAATGAGCAGTTCTTC
CASSRLAGGYNEQFF
>TRBJ2-5|TRBV11-2|NA|NA
TGTGCCAGCAGCTTAGCAGGGGCAGAGACCCAGTACTTC
CASSLAGAETQYF
>TRBJ1-5|TRBV25-1|NA|NA
TGTGCCAGCAGTGATTCCGGAAGAGAGGATCAGCCCCAGCATTTT
CASSDSGREDQPQHF
>TRBJ2-7|TRBV18|NA|NA
TGTGCCAGCTCACACAAGGACAGCGTCTCCTACGAGCAGTACTTC
CASSHKDSVSYEQYF
>TRBJ1-3|TRBV19|NA|NA
TGTGCCAGTAAGGGACATCTGAGCTCTGGAAACACCATATATTTT
CASKGHLSSGNTIYF